This T cell receptor (beta chain) comes out of a study of blood T cell repertoires in COVID-19. As processed by the authors: Amplification of reference gene primers was used by the study to estimate nucleated cell counts. Sequenced by immunoSEQ multiplex PCR; TCRdb stores in-frame clones only, minus some. V and J calls and clone size are those listed in that table; D and trimming were worked out from the DNA. The sample lists some 140,000 clones; 75% to 90% were seen once. Sequenced: peripheral blood. This TCR was sampled from a human donor in a cohort sampled during active COVID-19.

The CDR3 DNA reads as TGCGCCAGCAGCGCAGGGACTAGGGCAGATACGCAGTATTTT. Encoded protein: CASSAGTRADTQYF. V usage is TRBV5-1 and J usage is TRBJ2-3; TRBD2 agrees at 8 bases. V shed 4 bases and J 4 bases; nucleotides not matched to a gene: 5. This CDR3 is 14 amino acids long. Germline V CDR1 and CDR2: SGHRS, YFSETQ.